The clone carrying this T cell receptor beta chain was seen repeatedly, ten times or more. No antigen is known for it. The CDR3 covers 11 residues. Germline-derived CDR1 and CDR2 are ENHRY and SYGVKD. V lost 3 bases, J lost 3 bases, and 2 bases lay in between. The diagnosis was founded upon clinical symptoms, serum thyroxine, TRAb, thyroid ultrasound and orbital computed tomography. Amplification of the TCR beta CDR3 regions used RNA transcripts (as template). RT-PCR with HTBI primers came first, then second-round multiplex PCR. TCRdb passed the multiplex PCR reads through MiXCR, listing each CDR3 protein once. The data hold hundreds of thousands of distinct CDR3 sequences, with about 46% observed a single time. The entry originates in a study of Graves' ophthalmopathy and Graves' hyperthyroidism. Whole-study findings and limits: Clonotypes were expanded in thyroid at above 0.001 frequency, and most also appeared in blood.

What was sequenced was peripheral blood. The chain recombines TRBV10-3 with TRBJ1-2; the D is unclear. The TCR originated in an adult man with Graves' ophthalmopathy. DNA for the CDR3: TGTGCCATCAGTGAAGACTATGGCTACACCTTC. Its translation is CAISEDYGYTF.